A single sample is the source of the 22 T cell receptor beta chains below, sequenced in a study of shared T cell receptors in the human thymus. Method: immunoSEQ multiplex PCR; TCRdb's copy keeps in-frame clones and lacks some. Of hundreds of thousands of clones listed, 88% are singletons. The sample was also linked to a second study, of human thymus T cells.

Sequencing was carried out using thymocytes. These receptors were collected from a boy in the first two years of life with a congenital heart defect.

A single count supports this clone. V gene TRBV11-1 combines with J gene TRBJ2-7, with 7 bases identical to TRBD2. V trimming: 5 bases; J trimming: 7 bases; junction bases outside the gene matches: 17. Germline CDR1 SGHAT, CDR2 FQDESV (reference sequence). The CDR3 runs to 16 residues. CDR3 sequence (DNA): TGTGCCAGCAGCCTTGCTGGCGGGAGAGGGAGAGGGGAGCAGTACTTC. Amino acid sequence: CASSLAGGRGRGEQYF. Together with reference TRBV11-1 and TRBJ2-7, the CDR3 gives the full variable domain: EAEVAQSPRYKITEKSQAVAFWCDPISGHATLYWYRQILGQGPELLVQFQDESVVDDSQLPKDRFSAERLKGVDSTLKIQPAELGDSAMYLCASSLAGGRGRGEQYFGPGTRLTVT.

J is TRBJ1-1 and V is TRBV30, with a possible D match to TRBD1 (5 bases). This CDR3 has 16 amino acids. The germline V and J ends were trimmed by 6 bases and 0 bases, with 20 bases remaining between them. The germline gives CDR1 GTSNPN, CDR2 SVGIG (reference sequence). CDR3 protein: CACRYRIGGMNTEAFF. CDR3 DNA sequence: TGTGCCTGTAGGTACCGGATTGGGGGGATGAACACTGAAGCTTTCTTT.

This chain uses TRBV18 with TRBJ2-7; 13 nucleotides align to TRBD2. The CDR3 spans 16 residues. CDR1 and CDR2 (germline): KGHSH, LQKENI. The V and J ends lost 0 bases and 4 bases, in that order; junction bases with no gene match: 3. CDR3 sequence (DNA): TGTGCCAGCTCACCACCGGGGACTAGCGGGGCTTACGAGCAGTACTTC. Protein: CASSPPGTSGAYEQYF.

The V and J genes are TRBV5-1 and TRBJ2-3, with D perhaps matching TRBD2 (5 bases). Germline V CDR1 and CDR2: SGHRS, YFSETQ. V was shortened by 4 bases and J by 4 bases, with 22 bases between the two germline ends. The CDR3 sequence is 17 residues long. This CDR3 reads CASSPTGQLVWPDTQYF. DNA for the CDR3: TGCGCCAGCAGCCCGACCGGGCAACTAGTGTGGCCAGATACGCAGTATTTT.

The chain combines TRBV6-1 with TRBJ1-2; D unresolved. The germline V gene has CDR1 MNHNS and CDR2 SASEGT. V was cut by 3 bases and J by 4 bases, with 9 bases left in between. The CDR3 is 13 amino acids. CDR3 region: CASSERGSYGYTF. In DNA form, the CDR3 reads TGTGCCAGCAGTGAGCGGGGATCCTATGGCTACACCTTC.

The chain's CDR3 is CAWSGGAPRASLNETQYF. The CDR3 DNA reads TGTGCCTGGAGCGGGGGGGCCCCTCGGGCGTCCCTTAATGAGACCCAGTACTTC. The V call is TRBV30, the J call TRBJ2-5, with 8 bases matching TRBD2. The trim removed 3 bases at V and 5 bases at J, leaving 20 bases unmatched. This CDR3 spans 18 amino acids. Germline V lookup: CDR1 GTSNPN, CDR2 SVGIG (reference sequence).

CDR3 in amino acids: CASSGQGAWTGELFF. The CDR3 region has the DNA TGTGCCAGCAGTGGACAGGGGGCGTGGACCGGGGAGCTGTTTTTT. The chain combines TRBV6-5 with TRBJ2-2; 11 bases agree with TRBD1. From germline, CDR1 is MNHEY and CDR2 SVGAGI. This CDR3 is built from 15 residues. V was clipped by 5 bases and J by 5 bases; unmatched bases: 4.

This clone appeared a single time. The rearrangement joins TRBV19 to TRBJ2-1; 9 nucleotides agree with TRBD2. This CDR3 has 15 residues. The V gene end was trimmed by 3 bases and the J gene end by 7 bases; junction bases not matched to a gene: 7. Germline V gene sequence: CDR1 LNHDA, CDR2 SQIVND (reference sequence). The CDR3 sequence: CASSISLAGQNEQFF. In DNA form, the CDR3 reads TGTGCCAGTAGTATCTCCCTAGCGGGACAGAATGAGCAGTTCTTC. Drawing the rest from reference TRBV19 and TRBJ2-1, the complete variable domain is DGGITQSPKYLFRKEGQNVTLSCEQNLNHDAMYWYRQDPGQGLRLIYYSQIVNDFQKGDIAEGYSVSREKKESFPLTVTSAQKNPTAFYLCASSISLAGQNEQFFGPGTRLTVL.

To note about this clone: The sample holds other DNA sequences that translate to the same CDR3. The chain joins TRBV6-5 to TRBJ2-7, with 7 bases identical to TRBD1. This CDR3 region has 14 residues. Germline lookup yields CDR1 MNHEY and CDR2 SVGAGI. Losses at the gene ends were 5 bases for V and 0 bases for J; bases not matched to a gene: 4. The CDR3 coding sequence is TGTGCCAGCAGTCTTCGACAGGGCTCCTACGAGCAGTACTTC. This sequence encodes CASSLRQGSYEQYF.

V usage is TRBV15 and J usage is TRBJ2-5, with TRBD2 identical over 9 bases. Germline loops: CDR1 LNHNV, CDR2 YYDKDF (reference sequence). The CDR3 is 16 amino acids. The V gene end was trimmed by 0 bases and the J gene end by 5 bases; junction bases not matched to a gene: 7. The CDR3: CATSRDLAGDGETQYF. The CDR3 nucleotides read TGTGCCACCAGCAGAGATTTAGCGGGAGATGGGGAGACCCAGTACTTC. Full variable domain (remainder filled in from reference TRBV15 and TRBJ2-5): DAMVIQNPRYQVTQFGKPVTLSCSQTLNHNVMYWYQQKSSQAPKLLFHYYDKDFNNEADTPDNFQSRRPNTSFCFLDIRSPGLGDTAMYLCATSRDLAGDGETQYFGPGTRLLVL.

The V gene is TRBV27, the J gene TRBJ2-5; TRBD2 aligns across 8 bases. The CDR3 sequence is 16 residues long. Germline CDR1 and CDR2: MNHEY and SMNVEV (reference sequence). Trimming at V came to 0 bases and at J to 5 bases, leaving 8 bases not matched to a gene. Written as DNA, the CDR3 is TGTGCCAGCAGTTTATCGAAGATAGCGGGGAGTGAGACCCAGTACTTC. Translated, it gives CASSLSKIAGSETQYF.

The chain couples TRBV15 to TRBJ2-7, with 8 bases that match TRBD2. Germline CDR1 LNHNV, CDR2 YYDKDF (reference sequence). The CDR3 consists of 16 residues. V lost 2 bases and J lost 5; bases outside the gene matches: 11. The CDR3 protein is CATSRWAREGRNEQYF. The CDR3 DNA reads TGTGCCACCAGCAGATGGGCCCGGGAGGGCCGAAACGAGCAGTACTTC. Looking up the rest from reference TRBV15 and TRBJ2-7 gives the full variable domain: DAMVIQNPRYQVTQFGKPVTLSCSQTLNHNVMYWYQQKSSQAPKLLFHYYDKDFNNEADTPDNFQSRRPNTSFCFLDIRSPGLGDTAMYLCATSRWAREGRNEQYFGPGTRLTVT.

V usage is TRBV5-4 and J usage is TRBJ2-5; TRBD1 agrees at 8 bases. Trimming removed 3 bases from V and 5 bases from J; junction bases left unmatched: 9. Germline lookup yields CDR1 SGHNT and CDR2 YYREEE (reference sequence). This CDR3 comprises 15 residues. The CDR3 DNA reads TGTGCCAGCAGCTCGACAGGGGTTTTAGGGGAGACCCAGTACTTC. Amino acid sequence: CASSSTGVLGETQYF.

This chain connects TRBV25-1 to TRBJ2-7; 8 bases are shared with TRBD1. Germline CDR1 and CDR2: MGHDK and SYGVNS. The V and J ends lost 5 bases and 5 bases, in that order; junction bases with no gene match: 5. The CDR3 length is 13 residues. CDR3 nucleotide sequence: TGTGCCAGCAGTCGCGGACAGGGCCACGAGCAGTACTTC. Amino acids: CASSRGQGHEQYF.

This chain links TRBV7-8 with TRBJ2-7; 8 bases fit TRBD1. From germline, CDR1 is SGHVS and CDR2 FQNEAQ. V dropped 5 bases and J dropped 4; count of bases not matched to a gene: 10. This CDR3 is 15 amino acids long. In nucleotides, the CDR3 is TGTGCCAGCAGCCGCCGGACAGGGAGCCTTTACGAGCAGTACTTC. This sequence encodes CASSRRTGSLYEQYF.

The chain joins TRBV29-1 to TRBJ2-7, with TRBD1 matching 7 bases. Losses at the gene ends were 3 bases for V and 3 bases for J; bases not matched to a gene: 5. Germline V CDR1 and CDR2: SQVTM, ANQGSEA. This CDR3 has 13 residues. The CDR3 DNA reads as TGCAGCGTTGATAGGGGGCTGGGCTACGAGCAGTACTTC. It codes for CSVDRGLGYEQYF.

This chain uses TRBV11-1 with TRBJ2-7, with D maybe TRBD1 (5 bases). Germline loops: CDR1 SGHAT, CDR2 FQDESV (reference sequence). The V end was cut by 5 bases, the J end by 0 bases, with 14 bases between. This CDR3 is built from 15 residues. CDR3 residues: CASSPGWSHSYEQYF. The CDR3 coding sequence is TGTGCCAGCAGCCCAGGGTGGTCCCACTCCTACGAGCAGTACTTC.

The chain carries TRBV6-6 and TRBJ2-3; D gene unclear. Germline V lookup: CDR1 MNHNY, CDR2 SVGAGI (reference sequence). The V end was cut by 7 bases, the J end by 5 bases, with 13 bases between. The CDR3 is 13 residues long. The CDR3 spells CASKVRLGDTQYF. The CDR3 DNA reads as TGTGCCAGCAAGGTCAGGCTCGGAGATACGCAGTATTTT.

The V and J genes are TRBV9 and TRBJ2-5, with D tentatively TRBD2 (5 bases). Trimming removed 4 bases from V and 5 bases from J, with 15 bases in between. In germline, CDR1 is SGDLS, CDR2 YYNGEE. The CDR3 runs 14 residues. CDR3 amino acids: CASSPPGGGETQYF. In DNA form, the CDR3 reads TGTGCCAGCAGCCCGCCTGGAGGCGGCGAGACCCAGTACTTC.

This chain joins TRBV15 and TRBJ2-7, with TRBD1 matching over 8 bases. CDR1 is LNHNV and CDR2 is YYDKDF in the germline V gene (reference sequence). With 9 bases clipped from V and 5 bases from J, the junction kept 6 bases outside the gene matches. CDR3 length equals 12 residues. The CDR3: CATGGQGNEQYF. The CDR3, as DNA: TGTGCCACTGGTGGACAGGGTAACGAGCAGTACTTC.

The genes are TRBV5-4 and TRBJ2-1, with 7 positions matching TRBD2. The junction had 13 bases not matched to a gene; V was cut back by 0 bases and J by 7 bases. Germline loops: CDR1 SGHNT, CDR2 YYREEE (reference sequence). The CDR3 consists of 17 residues. CDR3 loop: CASSLVGPGLRENEQFF. The CDR3 bases are TGTGCCAGCAGCTTGGTGGGGCCGGGACTACGTGAGAATGAGCAGTTCTTC.

The chain combines TRBV9 with TRBJ2-7; D is perhaps TRBD2 (6 bases). Per the germline V gene, CDR1 is SGDLS and CDR2 is YYNGEE. This CDR3 has 15 residues. V lost 5 bases and J lost 6, with 21 bases in between. The CDR3 protein is CASSGTSPNTAEQYF. The DNA for the CDR3 is TGTGCCAGCAGTGGTACTAGCCCAAACACAGCCGAGCAGTACTTC.